The rows below give T cell receptor beta chains drawn from one sample of a study of cytomegalovirus exposure and HLA in healthy donors. Clones were read by immunoSEQ multiplex PCR, and TCRdb kept only the in-frame ones, dropping some. The repertoire includes 120,000 or so clones, around 72% of them detected once, and 3.5% to 4.5% sits in the top ten. The specimen was PBMCs. These receptor sequences come from a man between 25 and 39 years old in good health and CMV-seronegative. Both conserved end residues are part of each CDR3. A D gene is named only where the DNA matches it firmly. Rows may omit the clone size; those that give it use once, few, many or a size class.

cdr3_length j_call v_call clone_size d_call cdr3_nt cdr3_aa
13 TRBJ1-5 TRBV18 NA NA TGTGCCAGCTCACAAACGGGGGGCCAGCCCCAGCATTTT CASSQTGGQPQHF
13 TRBJ1-2 TRBV7-9 NA NA TGTGCCAGCAGCGTAACAGGGAGCTATGGCTACACCTTC CASSVTGSYGYTF
14 TRBJ1-3 TRBV28 NA NA TGTGCCAGCAGGCTAACGGGGAGGGGAAACACCATATATTTT CASRLTGRGNTIYF
16 TRBJ2-3 TRBV6-5 once TRBD1 TGTGCCAGCAGTTACCGACAGGGGTTGATTCAAGATACGCAGTATTTT CASSYRQGLIQDTQYF
14 TRBJ2-3 TRBV5-8 NA NA TGTGCCAGCAGCTTGGACAGAAGCACAGATACGCAGTATTTT CASSLDRSTDTQYF
15 TRBJ2-1 TRBV5-4 NA NA TGTGCCAGCAGCTTGATGATCGGGACCTACAATGAGCAGTTCTTC CASSLMIGTYNEQFF
15 TRBJ2-5 TRBV28 NA TRBD2 TGTGCCAGCAGTTCCCCTAGCGGGGGTCAAGAGACCCAGTACTTC CASSSPSGGQETQYF
15 TRBJ2-7 TRBV27 few NA TGTGCCAGCAGTACTCACAAAGGACAGACCTACGAGCAGTACTTC CASSTHKGQTYEQYF
16 TRBJ1-6 TRBV7-2 NA NA TGTGCCAGCACCCCCGCCACAGTGACCTATAATTCACCCCTCCACTTT CASTPATVTYNSPLHF
15 TRBJ2-1 TRBV6-6 NA TRBD1 TGTGCCAGCAGTTACTTGACAGGGGGCAGGAATGAGCAGTTCTTC CASSYLTGGRNEQFF
14 TRBJ2-3 TRBV7-3 NA NA TGTGCCAGCAGCTTAAGGGGGCCGTCAGATACGCAGTATTTT CASSLRGPSDTQYF
12 TRBJ1-2 TRBV27 NA NA TGTGCCAGCAGTCACGGGACTGGTGGCTACACCTTC CASSHGTGGYTF
15 TRBJ2-7 TRBV5-1 once TRBD1 TGCGCCAGCAGCTTGTCAGGGGGACCATACTACGAGCAGTACTTC CASSLSGGPYYEQYF
14 TRBJ2-7 TRBV7-2 NA TRBD1 TGTGCCAGCAGCCCTTTGACAGGGTTCTACGAGCAGTACTTC CASSPLTGFYEQYF
16 TRBJ2-7 TRBV6-5 few NA TGTGCCAGCAGTTACCCTTTGGACAGCCGCCGGTACGAGCAGTACTTC CASSYPLDSRRYEQYF
15 TRBJ2-3 TRBV5-1 few NA TGCGCCAGCAGCTTGGAGGTGGGGCAGGCAGATACGCAGTATTTT CASSLEVGQADTQYF
12 TRBJ2-1 TRBV5-6 few NA TGTGCCAGCAGCTTGAGAGACAATGAGCAGTTCTTC CASSLRDNEQFF
14 TRBJ2-1 TRBV6-5 NA TRBD1 TGTGCCAGCAGTAGGGACAGGGGAGGGAATGAGCAGTTCTTC CASSRDRGGNEQFF
15 TRBJ2-2 TRBV19 NA NA TGTGCCAGTAGTATAGTTACAGCAGGCACCGGGGAGCTGTTTTTT CASSIVTAGTGELFF
15 TRBJ2-7 TRBV9 NA NA TGTGCCAGCAGCGTAGAGCCAATCCTCTCCTACGAGCAGTACTTC CASSVEPILSYEQYF
16 TRBJ2-7 TRBV19 NA NA TGTGCCAGTAGTTTGGCCCCGGGATCAAGGAGATACGAGCAGTACTTC CASSLAPGSRRYEQYF
17 TRBJ2-2 TRBV7-6 NA TRBD2 TGTGCCAGCAGCTTAGACCCGGGACTACCGAACACCGGGGAGCTGTTTTTT CASSLDPGLPNTGELFF
13 TRBJ2-1 TRBV9 NA NA TGTGCCAGCAGCCCCGACTATCGGGTGGAACAGTTCTTC CASSPDYRVEQFF
13 TRBJ1-1 TRBV4-2 once TRBD1 TGTGCCAGCAGCCAAGACGGGCAGGGGGGAACTTTCTTT CASSQDGQGGTFF
14 TRBJ2-1 TRBV6-5 NA TRBD2 TGTGCCAGCAGTTGGGGACTACGCCACAATGAGCAGTTCTTC CASSWGLRHNEQFF
16 TRBJ2-7 TRBV5-1 NA TRBD1 TGCGCCAGCAGCGACCCATCCCGACAGGGGGCGAGGGAGCAGTACTTC CASSDPSRQGAREQYF
15 TRBJ2-7 TRBV10-3 few TRBD1 TGTGCCATCAGTGATGTTCCCCGGGACAGCTACGAGCAGTACTTC CAISDVPRDSYEQYF
13 TRBJ1-2 TRBV6-1 once NA TGTGCCAGCAGTGAAGCCTTAGCCTATGGCTACACCTTC CASSEALAYGYTF
15 TRBJ1-2 TRBV2 NA NA TGTGCCAGCAATCTTGTAGGCGGGGGGCTATACGGCTACACCTTC CASNLVGGGLYGYTF
13 TRBJ1-1 TRBV6-1 NA NA TGTGCCAGCAGAGGACAGTTGAACACTGAAGCTTTCTTT CASRGQLNTEAFF
16 TRBJ2-1 TRBV10-1 NA NA TGCGCCAGCAGTCCCGCTCCGGGTCCCCGAAACAATGAGCAGTTCTTC CASSPAPGPRNNEQFF
15 TRBJ1-5 TRBV5-1 NA TRBD1 TGCGCCAGCAGCATAGGGACAGGGGGCTATCAGCCCCAGCATTTT CASSIGTGGYQPQHF
14 TRBJ1-1 TRBV4-3 once TRBD1 TGCGCCAGCAGCCATGACAGGGCGAACACTGAAGCTTTCTTT CASSHDRANTEAFF
13 TRBJ1-6 TRBV7-2 NA TRBD1 TGTGCCAGCAATCCGGGACAGAATTCACCCCTCCACTTT CASNPGQNSPLHF
14 TRBJ1-2 TRBV28 NA TRBD1 TGTGCCAGCAGGCCGGGACAGGGGGTAGGTGGCTACACCTTC CASRPGQGVGGYTF
13 TRBJ2-5 TRBV18 NA NA TGTGCCAGCTCTTTACTGTTTCAAGAGACCCAGTACTTC CASSLLFQETQYF
17 TRBJ2-7 TRBV19 NA TRBD2 TGTGCCAGTAGCCGGACTAGCGGGGGGTCCCGGGGATACGAGCAGTACTTC CASSRTSGGSRGYEQYF
15 TRBJ1-6 TRBV7-9 few NA TGTGCCAGCAGCTTAGCCAGGTTCGGAAATTCACCCCTCCACTTT CASSLARFGNSPLHF
15 TRBJ1-1 TRBV28 NA NA TGTGCCCCGCCCCCACCGCGACGGGATAACACTGAAGCTTTCTTT CAPPPPRRDNTEAFF
12 TRBJ2-7 TRBV6-1 NA NA TGTGCCAGCAATCCGGGGACCTACGAGCAGTACTTC CASNPGTYEQYF
17 TRBJ1-1 TRBV7-9 NA NA TGTGCCAGCAGCCCAAGACAAGGGGCGCCCGGTGATACTGAAGCTTTCTTT CASSPRQGAPGDTEAFF
15 TRBJ1-1 TRBV27 few TRBD1 TGTGCCAGCAGTATACAGGGGGTAAGAGGTACTGAAGCTTTCTTT CASSIQGVRGTEAFF
16 TRBJ2-1 TRBV11-3 NA TRBD1 TGTGCCAGCAGCTTAGGGAATGACAGGGGCTACAATGAGCAGTTCTTC CASSLGNDRGYNEQFF
11 TRBJ1-1 TRBV30 NA NA TGTGCCAGCCGTCGGAACACTGAAGCTTTCTTT CASRRNTEAFF
13 TRBJ2-5 TRBV7-2 NA TRBD1 TGTGCCAGCAGCGTCAGACAGGGAGAGACCCAGTACTTC CASSVRQGETQYF
17 TRBJ1-4 TRBV4-2 NA TRBD1 TGTGCCAGCAGCCAAGAATCCCCGGGGACAGAGAATGAAAAACTGTTTTTT CASSQESPGTENEKLFF